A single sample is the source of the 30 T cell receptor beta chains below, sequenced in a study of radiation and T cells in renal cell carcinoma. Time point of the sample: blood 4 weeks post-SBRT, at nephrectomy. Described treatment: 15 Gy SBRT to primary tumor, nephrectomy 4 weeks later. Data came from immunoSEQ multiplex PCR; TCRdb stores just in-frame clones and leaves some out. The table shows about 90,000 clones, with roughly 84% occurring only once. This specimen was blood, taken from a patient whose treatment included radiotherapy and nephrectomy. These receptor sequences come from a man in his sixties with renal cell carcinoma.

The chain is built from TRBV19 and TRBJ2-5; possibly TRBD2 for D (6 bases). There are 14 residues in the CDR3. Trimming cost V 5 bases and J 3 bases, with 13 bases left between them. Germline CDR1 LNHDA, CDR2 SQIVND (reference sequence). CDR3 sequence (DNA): TGTGCCAGTAGTGTCCCGGGACTCAAAGAGACCCAGTACTTC. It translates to CASSVPGLKETQYF.

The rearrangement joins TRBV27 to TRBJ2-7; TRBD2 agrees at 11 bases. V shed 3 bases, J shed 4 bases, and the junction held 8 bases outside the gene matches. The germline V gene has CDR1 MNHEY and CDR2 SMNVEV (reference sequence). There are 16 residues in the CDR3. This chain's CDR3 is CASSFYNSGRVYEQYF. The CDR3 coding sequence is TGTGCCAGCAGTTTTTACAATAGCGGGAGGGTATACGAGCAGTACTTC.

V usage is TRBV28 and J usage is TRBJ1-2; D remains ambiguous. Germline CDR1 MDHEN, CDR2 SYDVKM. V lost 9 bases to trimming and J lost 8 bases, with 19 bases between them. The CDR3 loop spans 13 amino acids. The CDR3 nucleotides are TGTGCCAGTGGACCTCTTCTGCCTATGGGCTACACCTTC. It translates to CASGPLLPMGYTF.

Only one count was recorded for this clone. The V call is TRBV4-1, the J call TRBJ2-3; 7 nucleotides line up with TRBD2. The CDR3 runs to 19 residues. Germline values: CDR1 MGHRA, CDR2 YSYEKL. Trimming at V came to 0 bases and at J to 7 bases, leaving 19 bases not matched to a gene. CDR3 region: CASSQERTGPSGMKYTQYF. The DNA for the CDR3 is TGCGCCAGCAGCCAAGAGAGGACGGGACCCAGCGGGATGAAGTATACGCAGTATTTT.

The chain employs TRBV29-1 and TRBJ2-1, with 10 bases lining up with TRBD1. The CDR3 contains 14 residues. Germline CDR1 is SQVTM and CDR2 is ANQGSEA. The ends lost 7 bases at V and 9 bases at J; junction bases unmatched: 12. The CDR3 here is CSGTGTGAVGEQFF. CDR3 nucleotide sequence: TGCAGCGGAACCGGGACAGGGGCGGTGGGTGAGCAGTTCTTC.

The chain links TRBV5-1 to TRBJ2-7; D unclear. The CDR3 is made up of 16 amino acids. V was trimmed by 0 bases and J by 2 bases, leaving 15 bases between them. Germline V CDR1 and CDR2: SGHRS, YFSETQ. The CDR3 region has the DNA TGCGCCAGCAGCTTGGACGGACCCGGTGGGGCCTACGAGCAGTACTTC. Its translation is CASSLDGPGGAYEQYF.

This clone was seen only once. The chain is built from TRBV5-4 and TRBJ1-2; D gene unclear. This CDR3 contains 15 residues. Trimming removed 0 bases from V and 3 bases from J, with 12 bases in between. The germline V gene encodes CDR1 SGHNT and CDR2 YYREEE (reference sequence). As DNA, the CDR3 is TGTGCCAGCAGCTTGGCGGGGTCCCTAGACTATGGCTACACCTTC. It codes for CASSLAGSLDYGYTF.

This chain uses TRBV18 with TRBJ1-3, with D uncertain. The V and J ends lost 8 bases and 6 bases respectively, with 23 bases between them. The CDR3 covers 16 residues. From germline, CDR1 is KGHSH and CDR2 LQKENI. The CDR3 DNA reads TGTGCCAGCGCACTCCAACCTGAGGGTCGAGCAAACACCATATATTTT. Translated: CASALQPEGRANTIYF.

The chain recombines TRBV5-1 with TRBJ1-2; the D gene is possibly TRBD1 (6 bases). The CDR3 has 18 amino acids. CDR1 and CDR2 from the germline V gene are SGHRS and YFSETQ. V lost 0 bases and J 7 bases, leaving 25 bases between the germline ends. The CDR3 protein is CASSLEGDGQGSGGGYTF. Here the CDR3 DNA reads TGCGCCAGCAGCTTGGAGGGGGACGGCCAGGGTTCTGGTGGTGGCTACACCTTC.

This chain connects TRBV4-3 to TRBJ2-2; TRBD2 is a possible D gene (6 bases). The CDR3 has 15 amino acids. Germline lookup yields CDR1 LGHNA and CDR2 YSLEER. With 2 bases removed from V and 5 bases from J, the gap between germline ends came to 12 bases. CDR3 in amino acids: CASSQRSSGTGELFF. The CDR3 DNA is TGCGCCAGCAGCCAACGGAGCAGCGGGACCGGGGAGCTGTTTTTT.

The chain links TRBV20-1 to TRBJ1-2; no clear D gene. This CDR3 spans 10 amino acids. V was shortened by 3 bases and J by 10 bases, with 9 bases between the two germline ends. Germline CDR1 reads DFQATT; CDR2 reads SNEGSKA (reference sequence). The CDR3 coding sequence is TGCAGTGCTAGCGGGTCCACCTACACCTTC. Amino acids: CSASGSTYTF.

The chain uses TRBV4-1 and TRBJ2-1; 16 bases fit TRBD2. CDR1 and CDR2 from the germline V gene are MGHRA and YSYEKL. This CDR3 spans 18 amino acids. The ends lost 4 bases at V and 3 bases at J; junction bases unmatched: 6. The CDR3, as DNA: TGCGCCAGCAGCCCATCGGGACTAGCGGGAGGGTTCTACAATGAGCAGTTCTTC. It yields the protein CASSPSGLAGGFYNEQFF.

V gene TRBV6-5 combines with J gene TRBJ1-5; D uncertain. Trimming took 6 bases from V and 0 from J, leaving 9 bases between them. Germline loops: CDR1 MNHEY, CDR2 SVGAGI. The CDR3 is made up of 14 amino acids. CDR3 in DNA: TGTGCCAGCAGGGCCCGGTATAGCAATCAGCCCCAGCATTTT. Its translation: CASRARYSNQPQHF.

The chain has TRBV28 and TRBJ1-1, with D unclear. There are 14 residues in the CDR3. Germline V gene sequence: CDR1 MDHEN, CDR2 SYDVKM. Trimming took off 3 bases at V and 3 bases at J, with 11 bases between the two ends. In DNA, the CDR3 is TGTGCCAGCAGTTTCCCAACGGGATACACTGAAGCTTTCTTT. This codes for CASSFPTGYTEAFF.

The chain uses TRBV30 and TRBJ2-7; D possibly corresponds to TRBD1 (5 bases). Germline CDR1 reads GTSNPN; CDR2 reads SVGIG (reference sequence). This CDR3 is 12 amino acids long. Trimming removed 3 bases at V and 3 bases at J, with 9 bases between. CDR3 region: CAWSPGNYEQYF. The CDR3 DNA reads TGTGCCTGGAGCCCAGGGAACTACGAGCAGTACTTC.

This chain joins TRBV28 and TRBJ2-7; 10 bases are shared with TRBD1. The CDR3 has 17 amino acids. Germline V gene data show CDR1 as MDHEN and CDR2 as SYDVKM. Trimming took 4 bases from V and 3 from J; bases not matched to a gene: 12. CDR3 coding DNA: TGTGCCAGCAGTTCCTCGAACCGGGACAGGGGACACTACGAGCAGTACTTC. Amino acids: CASSSSNRDRGHYEQYF.

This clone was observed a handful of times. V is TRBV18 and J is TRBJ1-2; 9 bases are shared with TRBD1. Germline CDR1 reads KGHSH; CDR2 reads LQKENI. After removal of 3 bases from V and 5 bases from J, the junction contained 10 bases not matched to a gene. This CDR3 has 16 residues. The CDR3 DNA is TGTGCCAGCTCACCTTCGACAGGGGGAGACCCTTATGGCTACACCTTC. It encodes CASSPSTGGDPYGYTF.

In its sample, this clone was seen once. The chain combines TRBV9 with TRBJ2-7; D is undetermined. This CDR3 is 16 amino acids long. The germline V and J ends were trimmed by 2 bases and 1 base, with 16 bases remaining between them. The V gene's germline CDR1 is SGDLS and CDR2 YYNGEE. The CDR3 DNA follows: TGTGCCAGCAGCGTTGGAGCGTCCCAGTTTTCCTACGAGCAGTACTTC. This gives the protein CASSVGASQFSYEQYF.

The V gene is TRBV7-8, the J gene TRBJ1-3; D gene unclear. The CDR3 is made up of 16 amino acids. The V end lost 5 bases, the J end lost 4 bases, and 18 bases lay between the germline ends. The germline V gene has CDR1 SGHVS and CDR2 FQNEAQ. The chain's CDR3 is CASSPLEGSTGNTIYF. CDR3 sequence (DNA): TGTGCCAGCAGCCCCCTGGAAGGTTCAACGGGAAACACCATATATTTT.

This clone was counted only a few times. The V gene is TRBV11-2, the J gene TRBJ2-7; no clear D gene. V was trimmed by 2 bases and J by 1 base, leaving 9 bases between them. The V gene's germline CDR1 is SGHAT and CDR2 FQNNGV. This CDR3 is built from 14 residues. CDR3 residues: CASSLPGRSYEQYF. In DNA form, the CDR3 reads TGTGCCAGCAGCTTACCCGGACGGTCCTACGAGCAGTACTTC.

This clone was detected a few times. As DNA, the CDR3 is TGTGCCAGCAGCTCACAGGGCGGGAGCACTGAAGCTTTCTTT. Amino acid sequence: CASSSQGGSTEAFF. This chain links TRBV6-1 with TRBJ1-1; D might be TRBD1 (6 bases). The CDR3 is 14 residues long. V dropped 6 bases and J dropped 4 bases, with 15 bases sitting between them. The germline CDR1 and CDR2 sequences are MNHNS and SASEGT.

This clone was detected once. CDR3 coding DNA: TGTGCCAGCAGTTTACTTTTGGGGGAGCCTGGGCACGAGCAGTACTTC. This gives the protein CASSLLLGEPGHEQYF. The J gene is TRBJ2-7, the V gene TRBV27; D is perhaps TRBD1 or TRBD2 (5 bases each). Germline V CDR1 and CDR2: MNHEY, SMNVEV (reference sequence). This CDR3 is 16 amino acids long. The V end was cut by 2 bases, the J end by 5 bases, with 19 bases between.

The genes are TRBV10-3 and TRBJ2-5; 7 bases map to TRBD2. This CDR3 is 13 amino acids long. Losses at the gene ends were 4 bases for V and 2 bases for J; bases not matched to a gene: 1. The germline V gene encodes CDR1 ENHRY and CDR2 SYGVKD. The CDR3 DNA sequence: TGTGCCATCAGTGGGGGGGGACAAGAGACCCAGTACTTC. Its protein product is CAISGGGQETQYF.

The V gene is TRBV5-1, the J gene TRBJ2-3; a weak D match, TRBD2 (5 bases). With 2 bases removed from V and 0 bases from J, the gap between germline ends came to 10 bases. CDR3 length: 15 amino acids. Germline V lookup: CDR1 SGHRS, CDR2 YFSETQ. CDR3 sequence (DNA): TGCGCCAGCAGCTTCAGCGGCACAAGCACAGATACGCAGTATTTT. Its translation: CASSFSGTSTDTQYF.

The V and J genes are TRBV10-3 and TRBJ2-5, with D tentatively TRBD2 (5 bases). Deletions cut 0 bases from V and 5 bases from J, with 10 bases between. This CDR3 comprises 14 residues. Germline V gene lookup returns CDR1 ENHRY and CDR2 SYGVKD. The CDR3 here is CAISESTGSETQYF. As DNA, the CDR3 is TGTGCCATCAGTGAGTCGACTGGGAGCGAGACCCAGTACTTC.

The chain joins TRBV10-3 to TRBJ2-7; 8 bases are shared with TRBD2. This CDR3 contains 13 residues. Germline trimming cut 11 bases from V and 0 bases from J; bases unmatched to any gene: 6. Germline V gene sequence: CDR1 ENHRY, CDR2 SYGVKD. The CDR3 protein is CASRGRLSYEQYF. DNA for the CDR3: TGTGCCTCCCGCGGGAGGCTCTCCTACGAGCAGTACTTC.

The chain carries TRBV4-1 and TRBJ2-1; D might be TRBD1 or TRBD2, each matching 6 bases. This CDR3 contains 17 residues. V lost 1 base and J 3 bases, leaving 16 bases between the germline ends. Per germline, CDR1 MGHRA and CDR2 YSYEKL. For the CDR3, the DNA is TGCGCCAGCAGCCAAGTCCCACGGGGGCACCTCTACAATGAGCAGTTCTTC. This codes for CASSQVPRGHLYNEQFF.

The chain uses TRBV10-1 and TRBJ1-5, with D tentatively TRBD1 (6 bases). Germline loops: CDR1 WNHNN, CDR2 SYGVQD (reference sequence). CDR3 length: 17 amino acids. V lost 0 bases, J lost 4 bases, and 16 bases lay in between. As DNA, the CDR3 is TGCGCCAGCAGTGAGTCCCAGGGAAAGGGGGTAAATCAGCCCCAGCATTTT. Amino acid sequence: CASSESQGKGVNQPQHF.

The CDR3 loop reads CASSSGLAGEETQYF. The CDR3 DNA sequence: TGCGCCAGCAGCTCGGGACTAGCGGGAGAAGAGACCCAGTACTTC. This chain uses TRBV5-1 with TRBJ2-5; 14 positions agree with TRBD2. The CDR3 loop spans 15 amino acids. Germline CDR1 SGHRS, CDR2 YFSETQ. The trim removed 3 bases at V and 3 bases at J, leaving 1 base unmatched.

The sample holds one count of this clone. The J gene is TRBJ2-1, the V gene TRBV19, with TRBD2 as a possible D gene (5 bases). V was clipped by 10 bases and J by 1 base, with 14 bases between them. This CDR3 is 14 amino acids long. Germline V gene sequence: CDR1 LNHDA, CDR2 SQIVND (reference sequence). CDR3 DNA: TGTGCCACCCATAGCACGGGATCCTACAATGAGCAGTTCTTC. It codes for CATHSTGSYNEQFF.